The sequence of this T cell receptor (beta chain) was determined in a study of T-cell memory formation after mild COVID-19. Study background: TCR clusters were largely donor specific. Study-wide results and limits: The study found contracting CD4+ clones mainly in CM and EM and contracting CD8+ clones in EMRA.

Each CDR3 protein gets one entry after TCRdb re-called the 5' RACE reads with MiXCR. The repertoire holds 200,000 to 300,000 distinct CDR3 sequences, with 16% as singletons. The J segment lost 10 bases and the V segment lost 4 bases, leaving 14 bases of the junction unmatched. Germline lookup yields CDR1 MNHEY and CDR2 SMNVEV (reference sequence). The CDR3 length is 16 residues. This clonotype turned up a few times. Its antigen is currently unknown. The chain couples TRBV27 to TRBJ2-1, with 9 positions matching TRBD1. Sequencing was done on a sample of PBMCs or a T cell subset sorted from them (not recorded which). The sequence came from a man between 18 and 29 years old who had mild COVID-19 (a few samples of this study predate the infection). Cell type and time point are not known. In nucleotides, the CDR3 is TGTGCCAGCAGTTCCCGATCCGGGACAGGGAGAGAGGAGCAGTTCTTC. This codes for CASSSRSGTGREEQFF.